The rows below give T cell receptor beta chains drawn from one sample of a study of shared clonotypes between healthy human individuals. The method was immunoSEQ multiplex PCR; TCRdb's version includes in-frame clones alone and lacks a portion of them. The sample lists about 2.4 million clones; over 85% were seen once. Sequencing used naive CD4+ T cells from PBMCs. These receptors originate from a man aged 18 to 29 in good health. Some clones in this sample may be carry-over from other donors' samples. The CDR3 runs from the conserved cysteine through the conserved F or W. The D gene is left open where the match is weak. Expanded clones get a size class; other rows say once, few or many, or leave the size out.

D gene | J gene | V gene | clone size | CDR3 protein | CDR3 DNA
TRBD2 | TRBJ2-2 | TRBV28 | - | CASTGLAAHTGELFF | TGTGCCAGCACGGGACTAGCGGCGCACACCGGGGAGCTGTTTTTT
- | TRBJ2-7 | TRBV21-1 | once | CASSKRTSGPYEQYF | TGTGCCAGCAGCAAGAGGACTAGCGGCCCCTACGAGCAGTACTTC
TRBD2 | TRBJ2-2 | TRBV2 | - | CASTGLAGTGELFF | TGTGCCAGCACTGGGCTAGCGGGCACCGGGGAGCTGTTTTTT
- | TRBJ2-2 | TRBV7-3 | - | CASSPSTSIVGELFF | TGTGCCAGCAGCCCTTCGACTAGTATTGTCGGGGAGCTGTTTTTT
TRBD1 | TRBJ2-7 | TRBV14 | - | CASSQDQGEGEQYF | TGTGCCAGCAGCCAAGATCAGGGGGAAGGGGAGCAGTACTTC
- | TRBJ2-7 | TRBV18 | - | CASSPTSSSYEQYF | TGTGCCAGCTCACCAACCAGTAGCTCCTACGAGCAGTACTTC
- | TRBJ1-5 | TRBV30 | - | CAWSVLAGQPQHF | TGTGCCTGGAGTGTGTTGGCGGGTCAGCCCCAGCATTTT
- | TRBJ2-7 | TRBV5-1 | - | CASSLARAVPSYEQYF | TGCGCCAGCAGCTTGGCCCGGGCGGTACCCTCCTACGAGCAGTACTTC
TRBD2 | TRBJ2-7 | TRBV30 | - | CAWGRGLAGEVQYF | TGTGCCTGGGGGCGAGGACTAGCGGGAGAAGTGCAGTACTTC
- | TRBJ1-4 | TRBV7-9 | - | CASSLDLSRINEKLFF | TGTGCCAGCAGCTTAGATCTCTCCAGAATTAATGAAAAACTGTTTTTT
TRBD1 | TRBJ1-3 | TRBV29-1 | - | CSVEGQGGNTIYF | TGCAGCGTTGAGGGACAGGGGGGAAACACCATATATTTT